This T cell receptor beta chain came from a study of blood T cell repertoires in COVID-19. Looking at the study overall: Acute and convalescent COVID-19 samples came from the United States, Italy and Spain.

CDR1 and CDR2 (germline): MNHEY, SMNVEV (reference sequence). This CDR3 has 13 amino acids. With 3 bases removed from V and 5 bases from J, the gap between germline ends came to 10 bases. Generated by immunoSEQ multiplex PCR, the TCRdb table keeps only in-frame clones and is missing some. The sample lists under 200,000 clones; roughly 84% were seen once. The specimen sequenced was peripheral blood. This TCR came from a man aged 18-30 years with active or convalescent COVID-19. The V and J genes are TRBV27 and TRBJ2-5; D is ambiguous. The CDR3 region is CASSFNRLETQYF. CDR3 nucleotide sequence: TGTGCCAGCAGTTTTAACCGGTTGGAGACCCAGTACTTC.